This T cell receptor beta chain stems from a study of Tregs in tolerant kidney transplant recipients. Clones were sequenced by immunoSEQ multiplex PCR, and TCRdb holds only the in-frame ones, with some missing. Among some 70,000 clones listed, just under 95% were seen once. Comments on this clone: Its antigen is undetermined.

The CDR3 sequence is 15 residues long. Germline V gene sequence: CDR1 LGHNA, CDR2 YSLEER. The J segment lost 8 bases and the V segment lost 3 bases, leaving 7 bases of the junction unmatched. General study results and limits: Nucleotide sequences could not be compared across some patients' samples due to primer changes.

This rearrangement joins TRBV4-3 to TRBJ1-2; TRBD1 aligns across 12 bases. The sequenced sample was CD8+ T cells from blood, obtained before the transplant. The source of this sequence is a human donor who received a combined kidney and bone marrow transplant. In DNA, the CDR3 is TGCGCCAGCAGCCACCTAGGGGGACAGGGGGCAGGCTACACCTTC. This encodes CASSHLGGQGAGYTF.